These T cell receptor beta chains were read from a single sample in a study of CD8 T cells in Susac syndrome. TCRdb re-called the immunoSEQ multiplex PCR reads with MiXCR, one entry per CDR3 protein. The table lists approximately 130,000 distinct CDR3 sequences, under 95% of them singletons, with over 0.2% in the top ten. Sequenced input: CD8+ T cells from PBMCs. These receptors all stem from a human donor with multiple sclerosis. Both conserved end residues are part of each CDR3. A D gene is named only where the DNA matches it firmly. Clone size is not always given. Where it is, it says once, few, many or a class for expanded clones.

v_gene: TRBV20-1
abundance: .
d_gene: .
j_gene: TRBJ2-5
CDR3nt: TGCAGTGCTGTGGGGATAGGGGAGACCCAGTACTTC
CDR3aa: CSAVGIGETQYF

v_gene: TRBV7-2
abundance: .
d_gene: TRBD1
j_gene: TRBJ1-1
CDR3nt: TGTGCCAGCGGCCAGGGGGCGAACACTGAAGCTTTCTTT
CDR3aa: CASGQGANTEAFF

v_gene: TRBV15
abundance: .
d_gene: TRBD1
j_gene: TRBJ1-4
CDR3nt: TGTGCCACCAGGGGACAGGGGGCAACTAATGAAAAACTGTTTTTT
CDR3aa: CATRGQGATNEKLFF

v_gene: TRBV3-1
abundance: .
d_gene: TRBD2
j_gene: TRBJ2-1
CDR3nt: TGTGCCAGCAGCCCGACTCCAGCGGGAGACTACAATGAGCAGTTCTTC
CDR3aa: CASSPTPAGDYNEQFF

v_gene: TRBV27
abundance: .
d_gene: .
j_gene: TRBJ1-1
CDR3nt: TGTGCCAGCCGATGGGGAGGAGGGGAGACTGAAGCTTTCTTT
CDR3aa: CASRWGGGETEAFF

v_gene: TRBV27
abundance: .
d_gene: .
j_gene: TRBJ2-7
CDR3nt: TGTGCCAGCAAGGGGGAGCGGGCTCTCGTCTCCGAGCAGTACTTC
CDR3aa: CASKGERALVSEQYF

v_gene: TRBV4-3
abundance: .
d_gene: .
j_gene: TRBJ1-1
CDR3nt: TGCGCCAGCAGCCCTGGCCCTACGAACACTGAAGCTTTCTTT
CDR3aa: CASSPGPTNTEAFF

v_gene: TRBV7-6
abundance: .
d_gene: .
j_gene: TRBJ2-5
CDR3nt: TGTGCCAGCAGCCCCGCACCATGGGACTCCCAGGGGAGAGAGACCCAGTACTTC
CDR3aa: CASSPAPWDSQGRETQYF

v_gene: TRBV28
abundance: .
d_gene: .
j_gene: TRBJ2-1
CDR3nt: TGTGCCAGCAGTACTGTCCGGGAGCAAGACTACAATGAGCAGTTCTTC
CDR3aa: CASSTVREQDYNEQFF

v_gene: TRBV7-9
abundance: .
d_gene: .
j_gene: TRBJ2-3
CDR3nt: TGTGCCAGCACCCCTGGGGGGTATACGCAGTATTTT
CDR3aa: CASTPGGYTQYF

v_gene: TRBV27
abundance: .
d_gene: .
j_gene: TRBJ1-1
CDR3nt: TGTGCCAGCAGAACGTTGGGACCCAGCACTGAAGCTTTCTTT
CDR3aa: CASRTLGPSTEAFF

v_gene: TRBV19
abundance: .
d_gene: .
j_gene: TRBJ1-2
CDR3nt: TGTGCCAGTAGCGGGGCGCACAGCAGCGTCTATGGCTACACCTTC
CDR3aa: CASSGAHSSVYGYTF

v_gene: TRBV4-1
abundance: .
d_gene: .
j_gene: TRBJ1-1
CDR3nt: TGCGCCAGCAGCCCCGCCGGGGGTTCCCACACTGAAGCTTTCTTT
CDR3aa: CASSPAGGSHTEAFF

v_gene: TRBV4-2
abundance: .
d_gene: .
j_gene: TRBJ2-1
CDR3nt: TGTGCCAGCAGCCAAAGCCCCAGCCGGCTAGCGCCTTACAATGAGCAGTTCTTC
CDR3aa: CASSQSPSRLAPYNEQFF

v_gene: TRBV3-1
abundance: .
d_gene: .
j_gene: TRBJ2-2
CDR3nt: TGTGCCAGCAGCCCCCAGGCCTCCGGGGAGCTGTTTTTT
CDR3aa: CASSPQASGELFF

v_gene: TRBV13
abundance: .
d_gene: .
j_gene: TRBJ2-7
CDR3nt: TGTGCCAGCAGCTTGAATTACGAGCAGTACTTC
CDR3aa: CASSLNYEQYF

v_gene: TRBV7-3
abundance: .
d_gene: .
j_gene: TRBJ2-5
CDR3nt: TGTGCCAGCAGCTTACGGACATTAGAGACCCAGTACTTC
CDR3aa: CASSLRTLETQYF

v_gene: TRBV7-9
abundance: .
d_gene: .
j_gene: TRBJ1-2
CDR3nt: TGTGCCAGCAGCTTACAGGGTGTCGACTTCTATGGCTACACCTTC
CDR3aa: CASSLQGVDFYGYTF

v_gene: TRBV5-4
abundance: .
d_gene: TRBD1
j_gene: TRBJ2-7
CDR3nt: TGTGCCAGCAGCTTCCCGGGACAGGAGTTCTCCTACGAGCAGTACTTC
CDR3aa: CASSFPGQEFSYEQYF

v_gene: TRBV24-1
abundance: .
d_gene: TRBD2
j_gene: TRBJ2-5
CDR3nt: TGTGCCACCACCTCGGGAGGCGGAGAGACCCAGTACTTC
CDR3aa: CATTSGGGETQYF

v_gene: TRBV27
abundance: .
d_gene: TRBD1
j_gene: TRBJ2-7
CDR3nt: TGTGCCAGCAGGGACAGGGTTGGTTACGAGCAGTACTTC
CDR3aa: CASRDRVGYEQYF

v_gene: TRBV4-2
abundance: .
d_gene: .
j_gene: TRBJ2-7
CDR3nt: TGTGCCAGCAGCCAAGGAGAGAATTACGAGCAGTACTTC
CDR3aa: CASSQGENYEQYF

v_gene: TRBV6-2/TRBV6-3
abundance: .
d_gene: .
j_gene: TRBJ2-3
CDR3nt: TGTGCCAGCAGTTTCGACTCCTACGGAGATACGCAGTATTTT
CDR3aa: CASSFDSYGDTQYF

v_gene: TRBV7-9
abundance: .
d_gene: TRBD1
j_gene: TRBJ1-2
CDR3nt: TGTGCCAGCAGCTCCGGACAGGGGGCGAGAGGGTATGGCTACACCTTC
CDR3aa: CASSSGQGARGYGYTF

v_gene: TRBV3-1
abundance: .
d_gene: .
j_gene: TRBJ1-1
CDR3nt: TGTGCCAGCAGCCAAGGTTGGGTCACTGAAGCTTTCTTT
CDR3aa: CASSQGWVTEAFF

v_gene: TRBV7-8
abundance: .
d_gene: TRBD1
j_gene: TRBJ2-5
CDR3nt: TGTGCCAGCAGCTTCACAGGGGACCTACAAGAGACCCAGTACTTC
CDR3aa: CASSFTGDLQETQYF

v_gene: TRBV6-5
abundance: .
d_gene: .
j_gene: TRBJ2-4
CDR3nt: TGTGCCAGGCCCTCGGGTGAGCAGGCCAAAAACATTCAGTACTTC
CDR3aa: CARPSGEQAKNIQYF

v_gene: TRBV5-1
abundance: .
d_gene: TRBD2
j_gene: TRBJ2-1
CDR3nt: TGCGCCAGCAGCTTAGCGGGGGCACTGAATGAGCAGTTCTTC
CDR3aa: CASSLAGALNEQFF

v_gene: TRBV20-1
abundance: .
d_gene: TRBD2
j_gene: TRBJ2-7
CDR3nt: TGCAGTGCTAGATCGACTAGCGGATTAACCTACGAGCAGTACTTC
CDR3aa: CSARSTSGLTYEQYF

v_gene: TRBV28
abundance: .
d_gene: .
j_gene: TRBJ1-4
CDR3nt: TGTGCCAGCAGTTTGGAGGGGACAACTAATGAAAAACTGTTTTTT
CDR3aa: CASSLEGTTNEKLFF

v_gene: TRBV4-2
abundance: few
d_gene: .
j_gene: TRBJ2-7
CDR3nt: TGTGCCAGCAGCACGGTGCGGGCCTACGAGCAGTACTTC
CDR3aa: CASSTVRAYEQYF

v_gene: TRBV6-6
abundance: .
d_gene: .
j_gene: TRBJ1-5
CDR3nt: TGTGCCAGCAGTTACGACGGGGTCAATCAGCCCCAGCATTTT
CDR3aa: CASSYDGVNQPQHF

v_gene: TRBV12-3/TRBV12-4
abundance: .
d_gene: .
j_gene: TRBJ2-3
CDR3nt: TGTGCCAGCATCCCAGGGGGGACGAGCGGAGATACGCAGTATTTT
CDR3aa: CASIPGGTSGDTQYF

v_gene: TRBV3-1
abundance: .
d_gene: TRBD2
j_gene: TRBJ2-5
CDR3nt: TGTGCCAGCAGCCGGAGCGGGAGGGCCGGGGAGACCCAGTACTTC
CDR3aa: CASSRSGRAGETQYF

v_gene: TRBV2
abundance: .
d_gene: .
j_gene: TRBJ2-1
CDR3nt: TGTGCCAGCCTTACCACCTACAATGAGCAGTTCTTC
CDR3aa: CASLTTYNEQFF

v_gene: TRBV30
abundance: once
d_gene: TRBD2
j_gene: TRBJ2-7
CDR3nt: TGTGCCTGGGAAGACTCTAGCGGGAGCTACGAGCAGTACTTC
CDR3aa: CAWEDSSGSYEQYF

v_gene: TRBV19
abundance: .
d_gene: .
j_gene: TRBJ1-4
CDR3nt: TGTGCCAGTAGTACCGGGACTGATCTGTTTTTT
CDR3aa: CASSTGTDLFF

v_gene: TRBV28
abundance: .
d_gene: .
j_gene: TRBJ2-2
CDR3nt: TGTGCCAGCAGTTCCTGGGACACCCGGGAGTCCGGGGAGCTGTTTTTT
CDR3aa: CASSSWDTRESGELFF

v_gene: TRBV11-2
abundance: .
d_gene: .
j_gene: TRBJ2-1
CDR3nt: TGTGCCAGCAGCTTCCTGAAGACCAATGAGCAGTTCTTC
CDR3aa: CASSFLKTNEQFF

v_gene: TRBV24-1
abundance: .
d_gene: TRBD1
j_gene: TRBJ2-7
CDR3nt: TGTGCCACCAGTGATTCGTCGACAGGGGCCGTCGACGAGCAGTACTTC
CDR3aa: CATSDSSTGAVDEQYF

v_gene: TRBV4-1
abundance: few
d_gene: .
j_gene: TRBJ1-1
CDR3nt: TGCGCCAGCAGCCAATCAAGTATGAACACTGAAGCTTTCTTT
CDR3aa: CASSQSSMNTEAFF

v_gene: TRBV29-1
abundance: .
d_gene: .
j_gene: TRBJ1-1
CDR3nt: TGCAGCGTTGAAGGAGAAACAGAGAACACTGAAGCTTTCTTT
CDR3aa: CSVEGETENTEAFF

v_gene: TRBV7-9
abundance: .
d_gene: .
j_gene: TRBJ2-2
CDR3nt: TGTGCCAGCTTCGAAGTATCCGGGGAGCTGTCTTTT
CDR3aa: CASFEVSGELSF

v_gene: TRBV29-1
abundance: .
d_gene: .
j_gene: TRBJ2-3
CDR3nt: TGCAGCGTTGAACCCAGGGATAGGGGCACAGATACGCAGTATTTT
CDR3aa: CSVEPRDRGTDTQYF

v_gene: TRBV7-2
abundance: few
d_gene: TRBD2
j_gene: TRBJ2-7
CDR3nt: TGTGCCAGCAGTGAGGGACTAGGATACGAGCAGTACTTC
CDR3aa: CASSEGLGYEQYF

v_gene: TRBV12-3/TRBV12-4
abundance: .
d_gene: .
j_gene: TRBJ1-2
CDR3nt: TGTGCCAGCAGTTTAGATTATCTGAATGGCTACACCTTC
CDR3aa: CASSLDYLNGYTF

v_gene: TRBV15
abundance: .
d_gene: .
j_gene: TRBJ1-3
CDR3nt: TGTGCCACCAGCAGAGATAGGGGAAACACCATATATTTT
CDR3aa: CATSRDRGNTIYF

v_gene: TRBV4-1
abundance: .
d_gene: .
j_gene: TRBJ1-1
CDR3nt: TGCGCCAGCAGCCATCCAGGGAGGATCACTGAAGCTTTCTTT
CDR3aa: CASSHPGRITEAFF

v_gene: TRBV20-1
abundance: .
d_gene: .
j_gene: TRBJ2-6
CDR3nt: TGCAGTGCTAGAGGTCTGGAGGGTCTCGGGGCCAACGTCCTGACTTTC
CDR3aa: CSARGLEGLGANVLTF

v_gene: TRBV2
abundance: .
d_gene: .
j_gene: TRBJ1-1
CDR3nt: TGTGCCAGCTGGGGGTTGGGGAACACTGAAGCTTTCTTT
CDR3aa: CASWGLGNTEAFF

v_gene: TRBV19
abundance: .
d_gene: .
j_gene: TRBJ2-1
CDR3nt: TGTGCCAGTAGTATTAGCGGCGCCTACAATGAGCAGTTCTTC
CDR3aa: CASSISGAYNEQFF

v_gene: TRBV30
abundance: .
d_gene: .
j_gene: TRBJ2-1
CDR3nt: TGTGCCTGGAGTCGGGGAGGTGAGCAGTTCTTC
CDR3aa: CAWSRGGEQFF

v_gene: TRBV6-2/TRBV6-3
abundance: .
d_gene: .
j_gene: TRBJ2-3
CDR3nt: TGTGCCAGCAGTTGGGACTTAGCAGATACGCAGTATTTT
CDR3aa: CASSWDLADTQYF

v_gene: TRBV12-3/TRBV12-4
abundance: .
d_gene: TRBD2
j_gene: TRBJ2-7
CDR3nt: TGTGCCAGCACCTGGGGGGGAACCACCTACGAGCAGTACTTC
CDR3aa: CASTWGGTTYEQYF

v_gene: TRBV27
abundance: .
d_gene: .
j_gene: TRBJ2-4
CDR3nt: TGTGCCAGCAGTTTATTGGCAGGGGCCAACATTCAGTACTTC
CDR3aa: CASSLLAGANIQYF